Below, 9 T cell receptor beta chains from the same sample are listed, as sequenced in a study of cytomegalovirus exposure and HLA in healthy donors. This PCR relied on a set of 60 Vbeta primers and 13 Jbeta primers. Some clones are missing from TCRdb's copy, which holds only in-frame ones; the method was immunoSEQ multiplex PCR. Its table lists about 130,000 clones. The sequenced sample was PBMCs. Receptors originate from a woman aged 40 to 55 in good health and CMV-seropositive.

The chain employs TRBV4-3 and TRBJ2-1; 15 bases fit TRBD2. Germline V gene lookup returns CDR1 LGHNA and CDR2 YSLEER. The CDR3 is 18 amino acids. The V segment lost 4 bases and the J segment 4 bases; nucleotides outside the gene matches: 8. The CDR3 region has the DNA TGCGCCAGCAGCCCCGGACTAGCGGGAGGGCCAGGATACAATGAGCAGTTCTTC. Protein sequence: CASSPGLAGGPGYNEQFF.

The chain recombines TRBV2 with TRBJ2-1; 11 bases fit TRBD2. Trimming took 6 bases from V and 3 from J; bases not matched to a gene: 4. The CDR3 covers 15 residues. From germline, CDR1 is SNHLY and CDR2 FYNNEI. The CDR3 nucleotides are TGTGCCAGCAGGGGACTAGCGGAAAGCTACAATGAGCAGTTCTTC. Translated: CASRGLAESYNEQFF.

This chain links TRBV9 with TRBJ2-3; D is undetermined. V was clipped by 3 bases and J by 2 bases, with 16 bases between them. The CDR3 runs 16 residues. Looked up from germline, CDR1 is SGDLS and CDR2 is YYNGEE. CDR3 loop: CASSDVSETSTDTQYF. CDR3 nucleotides: TGTGCCAGCAGCGATGTCTCGGAGACCTCCACAGATACGCAGTATTTT.

The rearrangement links TRBV4-3 to TRBJ1-4; no firm D call. The V gene lost 1 base and the J gene lost 1 base, with 10 bases spanning the gap. CDR1 LGHNA and CDR2 YSLEER come from the germline V gene. This CDR3 has 16 amino acids. The CDR3: CASSQGAVGTNEKLFF. The DNA for the CDR3 is TGCGCCAGCAGCCAAGGGGCTGTGGGAACTAATGAAAAACTGTTTTTT.

J is TRBJ1-1 and V is TRBV2, with TRBD1 as a possible D gene (5 bases). Germline V gene lookup returns CDR1 SNHLY and CDR2 FYNNEI. V was cut by 6 bases and J by 1 base, with 12 bases left in between. The CDR3 extends over 14 amino acids. The CDR3 spells CASREYQGNTEAFF. CDR3 bases: TGTGCCAGCAGGGAATATCAGGGGAACACTGAAGCTTTCTTT.

This sequence joins TRBV29-1 and TRBJ1-4, with D tentatively TRBD1 (5 bases). Looked up from germline, CDR1 is SQVTM and CDR2 is ANQGSEA. The V end was cut by 4 bases, the J end by 0 bases, with 18 bases between. The CDR3 spans 17 residues. CDR3 sequence (DNA): TGCAGCGTTGGGGGGGTGAGGCTCCTACCAACTAATGAAAAACTGTTTTTT. Translating gives CSVGGVRLLPTNEKLFF. Using reference TRBV29-1 and TRBJ1-4 for the parts outside the CDR3, the full variable domain is SAVISQKPSRDICQRGTSLTIQCQVDSQVTMMFWYRQQPGQSLTLIATANQGSEATYESGFVIDKFPISRPNLTFSTLTVSNMSPEDSSIYLCSVGGVRLLPTNEKLFFGSGTQLSVL.

This sequence joins TRBV19 and TRBJ2-3; the match to TRBD2 covers 7 bases. J lost 0 bases, V lost 5 bases, and 5 bases had no gene match. CDR3 length equals 15 residues. Per the germline V gene, CDR1 is LNHDA and CDR2 is SQIVND (reference sequence). The CDR3 is CASSFSGTSTDTQYF. CDR3 nucleotide sequence: TGTGCCAGTAGTTTCAGCGGGACTAGCACAGATACGCAGTATTTT. Full variable domain (outside the CDR3, taken from reference TRBV19 and TRBJ2-3): DGGITQSPKYLFRKEGQNVTLSCEQNLNHDAMYWYRQDPGQGLRLIYYSQIVNDFQKGDIAEGYSVSREKKESFPLTVTSAQKNPTAFYLCASSFSGTSTDTQYFGPGTRLTVL.

The chain is built from TRBV7-6 and TRBJ2-5; 10 bases map to TRBD2. V trimming: 2 bases; J trimming: 2 bases; junction bases outside the gene matches: 8. Germline CDR1 SGHVS, CDR2 FNYEAQ. The CDR3 has 17 amino acids. The chain's CDR3 is CASSLNPSGSGQETQYF. DNA of the CDR3: TGTGCCAGCAGCTTAAACCCTAGCGGGAGCGGACAAGAGACCCAGTACTTC.

This rearrangement joins TRBV11-1 to TRBJ2-7, with TRBD2 identical over 7 bases. Germline assignment: CDR1 SGHAT and CDR2 FQDESV (reference sequence). The CDR3 is 14 amino acids. V lost 4 bases, J lost 1 base, and 4 bases stayed unmatched. The CDR3 DNA is TGTGCCAGCAGCTCTAGACTAGCTTCCTACGAGCAGTACTTC. It translates to CASSSRLASYEQYF.